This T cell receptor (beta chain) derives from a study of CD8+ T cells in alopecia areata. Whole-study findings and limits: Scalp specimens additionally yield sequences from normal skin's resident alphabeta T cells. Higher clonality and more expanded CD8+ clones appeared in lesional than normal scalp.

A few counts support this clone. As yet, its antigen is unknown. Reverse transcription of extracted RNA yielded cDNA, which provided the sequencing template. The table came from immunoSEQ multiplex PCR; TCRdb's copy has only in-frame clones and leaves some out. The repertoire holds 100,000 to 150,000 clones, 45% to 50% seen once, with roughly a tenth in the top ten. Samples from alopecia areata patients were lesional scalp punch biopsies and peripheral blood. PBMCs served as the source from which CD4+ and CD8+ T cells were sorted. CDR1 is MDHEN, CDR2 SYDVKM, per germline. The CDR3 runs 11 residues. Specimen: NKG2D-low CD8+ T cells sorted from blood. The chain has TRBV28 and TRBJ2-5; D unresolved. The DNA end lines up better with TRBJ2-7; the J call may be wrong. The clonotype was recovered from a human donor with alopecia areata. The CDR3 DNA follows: TGTGCCAGCAGTTTCCTCTACGAGCAGTACTTC. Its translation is CASSFLYEQYF.